Presented here are 30 T cell receptor beta chains from one specimen sequenced in a study of T cell repertoires in cytomegalovirus infection. Using its own MiXCR run on the reads, TCRdb lists one record per CDR3 protein. The sample lists 60,000 to 85,000 distinct CDR3 sequences; 22% were seen once. No cognate antigen is known for these TCRs. The sequenced material came from PBMCs, sequenced either directly or after in vitro stimulation (not recorded which). These receptors all stem from a human donor in good health (CMV status not recorded). Some clones in this sample may be carry-over from other donors' samples.

The rearrangement joins TRBV19 to TRBJ2-7; the D call may be TRBD1 or TRBD2 (5 bases each). CDR3 length: 12 amino acids. Germline V gene sequence: CDR1 LNHDA, CDR2 SQIVND (reference sequence). Trimming removed 3 bases from V and 6 bases from J, with 9 bases in between. This CDR3 is CASSIRGGEQYV. The CDR3 DNA sequence: TGTGCCAGTAGTATTCGGGGCGGCGAGCAGTACGTC.

V and J are TRBV29-1 and TRBJ1-1; 9 bases align to TRBD1. The V gene's germline CDR1 is SQVTM and CDR2 ANQGSEA. J lost 6 bases, V lost 5 bases, and 19 bases had no gene match. CDR3 length: 17 amino acids. The CDR3 here is CSVSTGTGYEVGPEAFF. The CDR3 DNA follows: TGCAGCGTTTCCACCGGGACAGGGTATGAAGTGGGGCCTGAAGCTTTCTTT.

This clonotype has more than one count but fewer than ten. The chain combines TRBV6-6 with TRBJ2-7; a possible D gene is TRBD1 (5 bases). The CDR3 runs to 13 residues. In germline, CDR1 is MNHNY, CDR2 SVGAGI (reference sequence). V was pared by 7 bases and J by 2 bases, with 12 bases between. The CDR3 DNA is TGTGCCAGCACCGCAGGGTTTCCCTACGAGCAGTACTTC. It specifies CASTAGFPYEQYF.

The chain has TRBV4-3 and TRBJ1-6; 8 bases fit TRBD1. This CDR3 region has 16 residues. J gave up 7 bases and V 5 bases, and 10 bases lay outside the gene matches. Germline V gene lookup returns CDR1 LGHNA and CDR2 YSLEER. CDR3 nucleotides: TGCGCCAGCAGCTCGTGGGGGACAGGCGGGAATTCACCCCTCCACTTT. Translated, it gives CASSSWGTGGNSPLHF.

This chain links TRBV24-1 with TRBJ2-7, with a tentative D call TRBD2 (5 bases). V shed 6 bases and J shed 7 bases, with 9 bases lying between them. The CDR3 consists of 11 residues. CDR1 and CDR2 (germline): KGHDR, SFDVKD. The CDR3: CATSFEREQYF. The CDR3 nucleotides read TGTGCCACCAGTTTCGAGCGGGAGCAGTACTTC.

The J gene is TRBJ1-1, the V gene TRBV6-2 or TRBV6-3; no reliable D call. The germline CDR1 and CDR2 sequences are MNHEY and SVGEGT. V lost 4 bases and J 3 bases, leaving 6 bases between the germline ends. This CDR3 has 12 residues. CDR3 coding DNA: TGTGCCAGCAGTTTGCTCTACACTGAAGCTTTCTTT. Its protein is CASSLLYTEAFF.

This clonotype was picked up a small number of times. The rearrangement links TRBV7-6 to TRBJ2-1; TRBD2 is a possible D gene (5 bases). CDR3 size: 15 residues. Trimming pared 1 base from V and 5 bases from J, leaving 12 bases between. CDR1 and CDR2 from the germline V gene are SGHVS and FNYEAQ. For the CDR3, the DNA is TGTGCCAGCAGCTTAGAGGTAGCGCAGGACAATGAGCAGTTCTTC. Translation: CASSLEVAQDNEQFF. Drawing the rest from reference TRBV7-6 and TRBJ2-1, the complete variable domain is GAGVSQSPRYKVTKRGQDVALRCDPISGHVSLYWYRQALGQGPEFLTYFNYEAQQDKSGLPNDRFSAERPEGSISTLTIQRTEQRDSAMYRCASSLEVAQDNEQFFGPGTRLTVL.

The sample holds many counts of this clonotype. The chain combines TRBV7-2 with TRBJ2-1; 12 nucleotides line up with TRBD2. The CDR3 has 17 amino acids. With 0 bases clipped from V and 9 bases from J, the junction kept 9 bases outside the gene matches. In germline, CDR1 is SGHTA, CDR2 FQGNSA. The CDR3 region is CASSLAASGRASSEQFF. The CDR3 nucleotides read TGTGCCAGCAGCTTAGCTGCTAGCGGGAGGGCCTCGAGTGAGCAGTTCTTC.

This clonotype was observed many times. J is TRBJ2-1 and V is TRBV7-8; D gene ambiguous. Germline-derived CDR1 and CDR2 are SGHVS and FQNEAQ. The CDR3 is 14 amino acids. V shed 5 bases and J shed 3 bases, with 11 bases lying between them. As DNA, the CDR3 is TGTGCCAGCAGCGAACAGATTTTCTACAATGAGCAGTTCTTC. This gives the protein CASSEQIFYNEQFF.

In its sample, this clonotype was seen many times. In DNA form, the CDR3 reads TGCGCCAGCAGCCAAGTACCCCCACCCTACGAGCAGTACTTC. This codes for CASSQVPPPYEQYF. The rearrangement uses TRBV4-1 and TRBJ2-7; D call uncertain. V was shortened by 1 base and J by 2 bases, with 9 bases between the two germline ends. CDR3 length equals 14 residues. Germline V gene lookup returns CDR1 MGHRA and CDR2 YSYEKL.

The V and J genes are TRBV6-5 and TRBJ2-5; TRBD2 agrees at 12 bases. Germline-derived CDR1 and CDR2 are MNHEY and SVGAGI. The CDR3 extends over 15 amino acids. The CDR3 region has the DNA TGTGCGGAGACTAGCGGGAGTGAAGGACCAGAGACCCAGTACTTC. Amino acids: CAETSGSEGPETQYF.

This clonotype was found many times. DNA of the CDR3: TGTGCCAGCAGCGCGCAACCAGGGTCTGGAAACACCATATATTTT. It encodes CASSAQPGSGNTIYF. The V and J genes are TRBV7-2 and TRBJ1-3, with a weak D call TRBD1 (5 bases). The CDR3 runs 15 residues. CDR1 and CDR2 (germline): SGHTA, FQGNSA. V was cut by 5 bases and J by 1 base, with 12 bases left in between.

The V gene is TRBV24-1, the J gene TRBJ2-3, with a possible D match to TRBD1 (5 bases). V dropped 9 bases and J dropped 1 base, with 22 bases sitting between them. Germline CDR1 KGHDR, CDR2 SFDVKD. The CDR3 consists of 17 residues. The CDR3 protein is CATGSPGWGRGTDTQYF. Here the CDR3 DNA reads TGTGCCACCGGTTCACCAGGTTGGGGCAGGGGCACAGATACGCAGTATTTT.

The gene calls are TRBV10-3 and TRBJ2-3; the match to TRBD2 covers 9 bases. This CDR3 region has 18 residues. V lost 0 bases and J lost 5; bases outside the gene matches: 12. Germline lookup yields CDR1 ENHRY and CDR2 SYGVKD. The CDR3 loop reads CAISESRQAGGARDTQYF. The DNA for the CDR3 is TGTGCCATCAGTGAGTCGCGTCAAGCGGGAGGAGCGAGAGATACGCAGTATTTT.

This clonotype was recorded at least ten times. The V gene is TRBV7-6, the J gene TRBJ2-1; D remains ambiguous. This CDR3 is 15 amino acids long. Germline CDR1 reads SGHVS; CDR2 reads FNYEAQ. Deletions cut 5 bases from V and 7 bases from J, with 18 bases between. In DNA, the CDR3 is TGTGCCAGCAGCCCAGCGTACCTTTCTATTAATGAGCAGTTCTTC. Protein product: CASSPAYLSINEQFF.

The CDR3 is CASSGTRDGSSSPYEQYF. CDR3 DNA: TGTGCCAGCAGTGGGACCCGGGACGGGAGCTCCTCACCCTACGAGCAGTACTTC. The V and J genes are TRBV6-1 and TRBJ2-7, with D tentatively TRBD2 (6 bases). Germline loops: CDR1 MNHNS, CDR2 SASEGT. The CDR3 extends over 18 amino acids. The V end lost 4 bases, the J end lost 2 bases, and 24 bases lay between the germline ends.

V is TRBV29-1 and J is TRBJ2-7; TRBD2 matches 14 bases. The CDR3 consists of 16 residues. V lost 0 bases to trimming and J lost 6 bases; unmatched junction nucleotides: 7. Germline loops: CDR1 SQVTM, CDR2 ANQGSEA. In DNA, the CDR3 is TGCAGCGTTGAAGATAGGACTAGCGGGAGGAGGTGCGAGCAGTACTTC. Amino acid sequence: CSVEDRTSGRRCEQYF.

This chain connects TRBV6-2 or TRBV6-3 to TRBJ2-1; D is undetermined. The ends were cut back, 5 bases at V and 2 bases at J, with 13 bases in the middle. The CDR3 spans 15 residues. Germline lookup yields CDR1 MNHEY and CDR2 SVGEGT. The CDR3 DNA follows: TGTGCCAGCAGTCTGTCTGTTGGCCCCTACAATGAGCAGTTCTTC. Protein product: CASSLSVGPYNEQFF.

This clonotype was picked up many times. J is TRBJ2-1 and V is TRBV7-2; 8 bases line up with TRBD2. CDR1 SGHTA and CDR2 FQGNSA come from the germline V gene. The CDR3 is 16 amino acids. Trimming cost V 1 base and J 5 bases; bases outside gene matches: 7. The CDR3 here is CASSLGVVAGHNEQFF. In nucleotides, the CDR3 is TGTGCCAGCAGCTTAGGAGTTGTAGCGGGACACAATGAGCAGTTCTTC.

This clonotype was found many times. V is TRBV12-3 or TRBV12-4 and J is TRBJ2-1, with TRBD1 as a possible D gene (5 bases). V was shortened by 5 bases and J by 9 bases, with 17 bases between the two germline ends. This CDR3 region has 14 residues. The CDR3 DNA follows: TGTGCCAGCAGTCTCGGGTTTAGGGGTGGTGAGCAGTTCTTC. Translation: CASSLGFRGGEQFF.

The chain has TRBV19 and TRBJ2-2; 8 bases match TRBD1. This CDR3 is built from 14 residues. Germline lookup yields CDR1 LNHDA and CDR2 SQIVND (reference sequence). V lost 8 bases to trimming and J lost 5 bases; unmatched junction nucleotides: 7. This chain's CDR3 is CASCLTGETGELFF. For the CDR3, the DNA is TGTGCCAGTTGTCTGACAGGGGAGACCGGGGAGCTGTTTTTT.

The sample holds a few counts of this clonotype. The chain recombines TRBV4-2 with TRBJ1-1; TRBD1 might be the D (5 bases). Germline CDR1 reads LGHNA; CDR2 reads YNFKEQ. The CDR3 runs to 16 residues. V was clipped by 0 bases and J by 5 bases, with 16 bases between them. The CDR3 DNA reads TGTGCCAGCAGCCAAGAATTTCTCCAGGGTGGAACTGAAGCTTTCTTT. It codes for CASSQEFLQGGTEAFF.

The chain carries TRBV6-5 and TRBJ2-5, with 7 bases fitting TRBD2. Germline trimming cut 5 bases from V and 4 bases from J; bases unmatched to any gene: 10. The germline CDR1 and CDR2 sequences are MNHEY and SVGAGI. The CDR3 is 15 residues long. The CDR3: CASSPQVGGRETQYF. CDR3 nucleotides: TGTGCCAGCAGTCCCCAGGTGGGAGGGCGAGAGACCCAGTACTTC.

The gene calls are TRBV12-5 and TRBJ1-1; D is ambiguous. CDR1 and CDR2 from the germline V gene are LGHNT and FRNRAP. CDR3 length: 15 amino acids. V dropped 6 bases and J dropped 0 bases, with 14 bases sitting between them. The CDR3 coding sequence is TGTGCTAGTGGAGGCGGACTACAAGTGAACACTGAAGCTTTCTTT. It translates to CASGGGLQVNTEAFF.

This clonotype was seen at least ten times. The chain is built from TRBV7-2 and TRBJ2-7; either TRBD1 or TRBD2 may supply D (6 bases each). Germline CDR1 SGHTA, CDR2 FQGNSA. This CDR3 has 13 residues. Deletions cut 8 bases from V and 3 bases from J, with 14 bases between. The CDR3 nucleotides read TGTGCCAGCTTACCGGGGGCACACTACGAGCAGTACTTC. Residues: CASLPGAHYEQYF.

This clonotype was observed a handful of times. The chain has TRBV20-1 and TRBJ1-4; D is perhaps TRBD1 (5 bases). CDR1 is DFQATT and CDR2 is SNEGSKA in the germline V gene (reference sequence). V lost 6 bases and J lost 3, with 11 bases in between. The length of the CDR3 is 13 residues. The CDR3 bases are TGCAGTGCCAAAGAGGGGCCTAATGAAAAACTGTTTTTT. This gives the protein CSAKEGPNEKLFF.

This clonotype showed up many times. The rearrangement joins TRBV9 to TRBJ1-1; 7 nucleotides agree with TRBD1. In germline, CDR1 is SGDLS, CDR2 YYNGEE. The CDR3 has 14 residues. V shed 4 bases, J shed 5 bases, and the junction held 8 bases outside the gene matches. The DNA for the CDR3 is TGTGCCAGCAGCCCGACAGGGTTAGGAACTGAAGCTTTCTTT. Protein product: CASSPTGLGTEAFF.

This clonotype was found many times. The genes are TRBV7-2 and TRBJ2-7; TRBD2 matches 8 bases. The CDR3 length is 15 residues. From germline, CDR1 is SGHTA and CDR2 FQGNSA. Trimming at V came to 2 bases and at J to 3 bases, leaving 6 bases not matched to a gene. The CDR3 protein is CASSLKGTRIYEQYV. CDR3 DNA sequence: TGTGCCAGCAGCTTAAAAGGGACTAGGATCTACGAGCAGTACGTC.

The rearrangement uses TRBV7-2 and TRBJ1-2; perhaps TRBD1 as D (5 bases). Per germline, CDR1 SGHTA and CDR2 FQGNSA. CDR3 length equals 14 residues. V gave up 4 bases and J gave up 4 bases, with 13 bases separating them. The CDR3 loop reads CASSSGRDGYGYTF. The CDR3 bases are TGTGCCAGCAGCTCTGGGCGGGACGGCTATGGCTACACCTTC.

The table lists this clonotype with a few counts. The V and J genes are TRBV5-4 and TRBJ1-6, with 7 bases aligning to TRBD1. Trimming cost V 0 bases and J 4 bases; bases outside gene matches: 1. This CDR3 is built from 15 residues. Germline CDR1 and CDR2: SGHNT and YYREEE (reference sequence). The CDR3 here is CASSLAGQYNSPLHF. The CDR3 DNA reads TGTGCCAGCAGCTTGGCGGGACAGTATAATTCACCCCTCCACTTT.